This TCR beta chain was profiled in a study of T-cell memory formation after mild COVID-19. Using its own MiXCR run on the 5' RACE reads, TCRdb lists one record per CDR3 protein. The sample lists approximately 230,000 distinct CDR3 sequences; about 15% were seen once. The CDR3 has 16 residues. The V gene's germline CDR1 is SGDLS and CDR2 YYNGEE. V lost 0 bases and J lost 4, with 15 bases in between. Remarks on this clonotype: Its target is not known.

General study points: For second-wave clones that peaked at day 37, SARS-CoV-2 specificity went unverified.

The sample was PBMCs or a T cell subset sorted from them (not recorded which). V and J are TRBV9 and TRBJ2-3; D not certain. The origin of this receptor is a young man who had mild COVID-19 (a few samples of this study predate the infection). Cell type and time point are not known. Here the CDR3 reads CASSVDAVGPADTQYF. The CDR3 coding sequence is TGTGCCAGCAGCGTAGACGCAGTCGGCCCCGCAGATACGCAGTATTTT.